This TCR beta chain emerged from a study of blood T cells in healthy people across ages. The CDR3 runs to 14 residues. In germline, CDR1 is SGHTA, CDR2 FQGNSA. A sample-barcoded 5' primer and a J-beta primer mix were used in a second PCR of roughly 6 to 12 cycles. TCRdb itself ran the 5' RACE reads through MiXCR, one entry per CDR3 protein. The sample carries some 640,000 distinct CDR3 sequences, 45% to 50% recorded once. This clonotype was observed a single time. Antigen: not known. Just one base apart from a much larger clone, this may be a read error. Whole-study findings and limits: Samples with more naive T cells showed higher observed beta diversity.

Source material: blood. The TCR was taken from a woman aged 55-69 years in good health. The chain employs TRBV7-2 and TRBJ2-4; possibly TRBD1 for D (6 bases). The last part of the DNA fits TRBJ2-5 better; the J call may be wrong. The CDR3, as DNA: TGTGCCAGCCGGCAGGGCAGGGGAAAAGAGACCCAGTACTTC. Translation: CASRQGRGKETQYF.